This T cell receptor beta chain emerged from a study of T cell responses to AZD1222 COVID-19 vaccine. Points from the study as a whole: Clonal diversity was possibly underestimated; the donors were predominantly white British and more often female. Nearly half of spike-specific TCRs reportedly go after variant regions that carry no mutations.

The repertoire was sequenced with immunoSEQ multiplex PCR; TCRdb's copy has only in-frame clones and lacks some. The profile shows 25,000 to 30,000 clones, more than 70% of them singletons. This CDR3 region has 15 residues. Per germline, CDR1 SGHTA and CDR2 FQGNSA. V shed 4 bases and J 3 bases; nucleotides not matched to a gene: 5. Concerning this clone: The antigen is undetermined.

This TCR was recovered from an adult in good health. The material sequenced was peripheral blood, taken on day 0 of AZD1222 vaccination. The chain uses TRBV7-2 and TRBJ1-4, with 7 positions matching TRBD1. CDR3 sequence: CASSSTGQSNEKLFF. In nucleotides, the CDR3 is TGTGCCAGCAGCTCAACGGGACAGTCTAATGAAAAACTGTTTTTT.